The next 21 T cell receptor beta chains were all read from a single sample in a study of T-cell memory formation after mild COVID-19. TCRdb independently ran MiXCR on the 5' RACE reads; one entry per CDR3 protein. Among about half a million distinct CDR3 sequences listed, about 20% were seen once. What was sequenced was PBMCs or a T cell subset sorted from them (not recorded which). The source is an adult woman who had mild COVID-19 (a few samples of this study predate the infection). Cell type and time point are not known.

This clonotype occurred a few times. This rearrangement joins TRBV29-1 to TRBJ2-5; 9 nucleotides align to TRBD2. From germline, CDR1 is SQVTM and CDR2 ANQGSEA. This CDR3 comprises 13 residues. Trimming took 5 bases from V and 6 from J; bases not matched to a gene: 7. CDR3: CSVLAGGPQTQYF. CDR3 nucleotides: TGCAGCGTTTTGGCGGGAGGGCCCCAGACCCAGTACTTC.

This chain joins TRBV3-1 and TRBJ2-3; possible D gene TRBD1, 7 bases. The CDR3 totals 15 residues. Trimming shortened V by 1 base and J by 6 bases, and 14 bases separated the two germline ends. The germline gives CDR1 LGHDT, CDR2 YNNKEL (reference sequence). CDR3 in amino acids: CASSQGGGGGDTQYF. The CDR3 bases are TGTGCCAGCAGCCAAGGAGGAGGGGGCGGTGATACGCAGTATTTT.

V and J are TRBV5-1 and TRBJ2-2; 8 bases match TRBD1. Germline-derived CDR1 and CDR2 are SGHRS and YFSETQ. V shed 7 bases and J 3 bases; nucleotides not matched to a gene: 8. The CDR3 covers 15 residues. DNA of the CDR3: TGCGCCAGCTCGACAGGGGTCAGGGACACCGGGGAGCTGTTTTTT. It codes for CASSTGVRDTGELFF.

The chain has TRBV9 and TRBJ1-2; D ambiguous. The CDR3 covers 13 residues. The V gene lost 4 bases and the J gene lost 4 bases, with 11 bases spanning the gap. From germline, CDR1 is SGDLS and CDR2 YYNGEE. The CDR3 region is CASSPPWGYGYTF. In nucleotides, the CDR3 is TGTGCCAGCAGCCCTCCCTGGGGCTATGGCTACACCTTC.

This clonotype was counted only a few times. This CDR3 reads CASSLPLGVTDTQYF. In DNA form, the CDR3 reads TGTGCCAGCAGCTTACCTCTTGGGGTCACAGATACGCAGTATTTT. This chain joins TRBV7-2 and TRBJ2-3; D remains unclear. Germline V gene lookup returns CDR1 SGHTA and CDR2 FQGNSA. The length of the CDR3 is 15 residues. V was shortened by 2 bases and J by 2 bases, with 11 bases between the two germline ends. Full variable domain (rest looked up from reference TRBV7-2 and TRBJ2-3): GAGVSQSPSNKVTEKGKDVELRCDPISGHTALYWYRQSLGQGLEFLIYFQGNSAPDKSGLPSDRFSAERTGGSVSTLTIQRTQQEDSAVYLCASSLPLGVTDTQYFGPGTRLTVL.

This chain uses TRBV24-1 with TRBJ2-1, with D unclear. Looked up from germline, CDR1 is KGHDR and CDR2 is SFDVKD. The V and J ends lost 3 bases and 5 bases respectively, with 7 bases between them. The CDR3 sequence is 13 residues long. The CDR3 sequence: CATSDGQNNEQFF. In nucleotides, the CDR3 is TGTGCCACCAGTGATGGGCAGAACAATGAGCAGTTCTTC.

This clonotype was observed a handful of times. The V and J genes are TRBV3-1 and TRBJ2-1; a possible D gene is TRBD2 (7 bases). Trimming took 4 bases from V and 8 from J, leaving 24 bases between them. The CDR3 extends over 17 amino acids. In germline, CDR1 is LGHDT, CDR2 YNNKEL (reference sequence). Here the CDR3 reads CASSPLRGGSLVHEQFF. The CDR3 nucleotides are TGTGCCAGCAGCCCTTTAAGGGGGGGGAGCTTAGTCCATGAGCAGTTCTTC.

This clonotype was recorded a few times. This sequence joins TRBV7-2 and TRBJ2-3; 8 nucleotides align to TRBD2. The CDR3 has 16 amino acids. CDR1 and CDR2 (germline): SGHTA, FQGNSA. V lost 4 bases and J lost 1; bases outside the gene matches: 7. The CDR3 here is CASSSGLARGTDTQYF. Written as DNA, the CDR3 is TGTGCCAGCAGCTCCGGACTAGCCCGCGGCACAGATACGCAGTATTTT. Filled out from reference TRBV7-2 and TRBJ2-3, the complete variable domain reads GAGVSQSPSNKVTEKGKDVELRCDPISGHTALYWYRQSLGQGLEFLIYFQGNSAPDKSGLPSDRFSAERTGGSVSTLTIQRTQQEDSAVYLCASSSGLARGTDTQYFGPGTRLTVL.

In its sample, this clonotype was seen many times. This sequence joins TRBV6-1 and TRBJ1-1; D ambiguous. Germline CDR1 and CDR2: MNHNS and SASEGT. The germline V and J ends were trimmed by 1 base and 2 bases, with 5 bases remaining between them. CDR3 length equals 13 residues. CDR3 amino acids: CASSEEGNTEAFF. The CDR3 nucleotides are TGTGCCAGCAGTGAAGAAGGTAACACTGAAGCTTTCTTT.

V gene TRBV12-3 or TRBV12-4 combines with J gene TRBJ1-1; perhaps TRBD1 as D (6 bases). V was cut by 3 bases and J by 6 bases, with 14 bases left in between. This CDR3 has 14 amino acids. The CDR3 DNA reads TGTGCCAGCAGTTTTGGAGGGGGGAAGGCTGAAGCTTTCTTT. Protein product: CASSFGGGKAEAFF.

This chain connects TRBV2 to TRBJ2-3; 13 nucleotides match TRBD2. Germline values: CDR1 SNHLY, CDR2 FYNNEI. The ends lost 6 bases at V and 1 base at J; junction bases unmatched: 10. The CDR3 is made up of 18 amino acids. CDR3 loop: CASSLTSGGPTRTDTQYF. CDR3 DNA: TGTGCCAGCAGCCTGACTAGCGGGGGGCCGACCCGCACAGATACGCAGTATTTT. The whole variable domain, remainder taken from reference TRBV2 and TRBJ2-3, is EPEVTQTPSHQVTQMGQEVILRCVPISNHLYFYWYRQILGQKVEFLVSFYNNEISEKSEIFDDQFSVERPDGSNFTLKIRSTKLEDSAMYFCASSLTSGGPTRTDTQYFGPGTRLTVL.

This clonotype was recorded a few times. The chain uses TRBV2 and TRBJ2-7; D is perhaps TRBD1 (5 bases). Trimming removed 8 bases at V and 1 base at J, with 15 bases between. This CDR3 is built from 14 residues. From germline, CDR1 is SNHLY and CDR2 FYNNEI. The CDR3 DNA sequence: TGTGCCAGCGGAAAGGGGTTAGGATCCTACGAGCAGTACTTC. Its protein product is CASGKGLGSYEQYF.

This clonotype occurred a few times. V gene TRBV4-1 combines with J gene TRBJ1-5; no clear D gene. CDR1 is MGHRA, CDR2 YSYEKL, per germline. The V and J ends lost 0 bases and 0 bases respectively, with 9 bases between them. The CDR3 length is 16 residues. The CDR3: CASSQDRTFSNQPQHF. In DNA, the CDR3 is TGCGCCAGCAGCCAAGATCGGACTTTTAGCAATCAGCCCCAGCATTTT.

This chain uses TRBV7-9 with TRBJ2-1, with 8 positions matching TRBD2. V lost 4 bases and J lost 10; bases outside the gene matches: 12. The CDR3 spans 15 residues. The V gene's germline CDR1 is SEHNR and CDR2 FQNEAQ (reference sequence). CDR3 in DNA: TGTGCCAGCAGCTCGCTGCGGGGGGCATCAGGGGAGCAGTTCTTC. Its protein is CASSSLRGASGEQFF.

For this clonotype: At one of its ends the junction is not consistent with the germline gene, which may arise from a read error. The chain employs TRBV3-1 and TRBJ2-6, with D perhaps TRBD1 (5 bases). The CDR3 is 13 amino acids. From germline, CDR1 is LGHDT and CDR2 YNNKEL (reference sequence). This CDR3 is CASENSGANVLIF. The CDR3 nucleotides are TGTGCCAGCGAAAACTCTGGGGCCAACGTCCTGATTTTC.

The J gene is TRBJ1-4, the V gene TRBV5-1; D unclear. The CDR3 is made up of 14 amino acids. V lost 2 bases and J 7 bases, leaving 12 bases between the germline ends. Germline V lookup: CDR1 SGHRS, CDR2 YFSETQ. The CDR3, as DNA: TGCGCCAGCAGCTTAGGCCCCCCCATTGAAAAACTGTTTTTT. Encoded protein: CASSLGPPIEKLFF.

This clonotype came up many times. The CDR3 reads CATRGGRNNQPQHF. The CDR3 DNA reads TGTGCCACCAGAGGTGGGCGGAACAATCAGCCCCAGCATTTT. The chain recombines TRBV7-9 with TRBJ1-5; the D is unclear. The CDR3 sequence is 14 residues long. V was trimmed by 10 bases and J by 3 bases, leaving 16 bases between them. Looked up from germline, CDR1 is SEHNR and CDR2 is FQNEAQ (reference sequence). The full variable domain, rest sourced from reference TRBV7-9 and TRBJ1-5, is DTGVSQNPRHKITKRGQNVTFRCDPISEHNRLYWYRQTLGQGPEFLTYFQNEAQLEKSRLLSDRFSAERPKGSFSTLEIQRTEQGDSAMYLCATRGGRNNQPQHFGDGTRLSIL.

This clonotype showed up just a few times. The V and J genes are TRBV2 and TRBJ1-2; tentative D call: TRBD1 (6 bases). Looked up from germline, CDR1 is SNHLY and CDR2 is FYNNEI. V gave up 3 bases and J gave up 4 bases, with 12 bases separating them. The CDR3 consists of 14 residues. The CDR3 spells CASSDGGLSYGYTF. In nucleotides, the CDR3 is TGTGCCAGCAGTGATGGGGGGCTCAGCTATGGCTACACCTTC.

Written as DNA, the CDR3 is TGCGCCAGCAGCCCCCGGGACTACTCCAGGAATGAGCAGTTCTTC. Translating it yields CASSPRDYSRNEQFF. The chain links TRBV4-3 to TRBJ2-1; 7 bases map to TRBD2. The CDR3 is 15 amino acids. Per the germline V gene, CDR1 is LGHNA and CDR2 is YSLEER. Unmatched junction bases numbered 10, after V lost 4 bases and J lost 7 bases.

There are a few counts of this clonotype. The V gene is TRBV19, the J gene TRBJ1-2; no definite D call. Between the trimmed V and J ends, which lost 8 bases and 8 bases, there was a span of 18 bases. Germline V gene lookup returns CDR1 LNHDA and CDR2 SQIVND (reference sequence). The CDR3 has 13 amino acids. The CDR3 is CASRSVLGAGYTF. The CDR3 DNA is TGTGCCAGTCGGAGCGTCCTCGGCGCGGGCTACACCTTC.

Only a few counts were recorded for this clonotype. Here the CDR3 DNA reads TGTGCCAGCAGTGCCCGGGACGGATTCAATCAGCCCCAGCATTTT. This gives the protein CASSARDGFNQPQHF. The V gene is TRBV6-5, the J gene TRBJ1-5, with D possibly matching TRBD1 (5 bases). CDR3 length: 15 amino acids. The germline CDR1 and CDR2 sequences are MNHEY and SVGAGI. V was pared by 5 bases and J by 3 bases, with 14 bases between.